These T cell receptor beta chains were read from a single sample in a study of blood T cell repertoires in COVID-19. The data were produced by immunoSEQ multiplex PCR, yet TCRdb's version contains in-frame clones alone and is incomplete. The table has about 250,000 clones, about 89% seen once. Sequencing used peripheral blood. These receptors were taken from a woman in her sixties or seventies who had recovered from COVID-19. CDR3s include the opening cysteine and the closing phenylalanine or tryptophan.

V	length	CDR3
TRBV9	14	CASSVAGDNEKLFF
TRBV6-5	13	CASRPPGGQTQYF
TRBV5-1	14	CASSQTGGTDTQYF
TRBV7-6	15	CASSSRTHSTDTQYF
TRBV5-1	14	CASSVTGMNTEAFF
TRBV7-3	15	CASSLNRDGNQPQHF
TRBV5-4	15	CASRGTSGQNYEQYF
TRBV10-3	13	CAIKDSSSYEQYF
TRBV4-2	14	CASSPYRGDEKLFF
TRBV12-3/TRBV12-4	13	CASSQSGPETQYF
TRBV3-1/TRBV3-2	14	CASSRTGGNEKLFF
TRBV11-2	13	CASSDTGGEKLFF
TRBV19	14	CASSISGSQETQYF
TRBV19	13	CASSVREQSEQYF
TRBV4-2	16	CASSQGKSATNEKLFF
TRBV7-9	15	CASSLEDRGTDTQYF
TRBV12-3/TRBV12-4	13	CASSSRVLDGYTF
TRBV28	15	CASSFFGDRGEPQHF
TRBV14	20	CASSRSPHPNSPGAKNIQYF
TRBV5-6	16	CASSSQGLAGRKTQYF
TRBV6-6	14	CASSNNRAKGGYTF
TRBV9	15	CASSFLAGNTGELFF
TRBV2	18	CASSEVQGVGPTTYEQYF
TRBV9	14	CASSVRGDGETQYF
TRBV28	14	CATYPGQSWETQYF
TRBV11-2	15	CASSFAGGGTDTQYF
TRBV13	13	CASSFDRGGGQYF
TRBV5-1	15	CASSPVAGSGNTIYF
TRBV23-1	15	CASTKGWVYTDTQYF
TRBV5-4	15	CASSLRLLGDYGYTF
TRBV4-2	16	CASSLRTGAMNTEAFF
TRBV24-1	14	CATAGGVNTGELFF
TRBV20-1	13	CSASREVNQPQHF
TRBV28	16	CASSLRIRRTNTEAFF
TRBV4-1	16	CASSPHPSATNEKLFF
TRBV19	15	CASMTDRGSYNEQFF
TRBV3-1/TRBV3-2	16	CASSQGLAGGLYEQYF
TRBV4-2	16	CASSPAGWGGNTEAFF
TRBV20-1	14	CSASRTGGNTEAFF
TRBV13	17	CASSRFLAGGQADTQYF
TRBV10-3	17	CAISDPSDTTNTGELFF
TRBV3-1/TRBV3-2	14	CASSQTANSYEQYF
TRBV19	14	CASSKMSGNTEAFF
TRBV19	17	CASSIGLTGAPQETQYF
TRBV5-1	16	CASSPEVGTDNTEAFF
TRBV6-5	14	CASSLPGTGFGYTF
TRBV9	20	CASSVEGLGTEEGWSTEAFF
TRBV4-3	13	CASSQQTGTEAFF
TRBV6-4	13	CASSPRGTIGYTF
TRBV5-6	16	CASSPLQSATNEKLFF
TRBV5-1	14	CASSLAQGATEAFF
TRBV6-5	13	CASSRNSNQPQHF
TRBV7-2	15	CASSLRRGSSYEQYF